Below are 3 T cell receptor beta chains sequenced from a single sample in a study of cytomegalovirus exposure and HLA in healthy donors. The assay was immunoSEQ multiplex PCR, and TCRdb's table has in-frame clones only and misses some. Among some 270,000 clones, approximately 86% were seen once, and the ten largest hold roughly 1%. The sample taken for sequencing was PBMCs. The receptor source for this set is a woman younger than 35 in good health and CMV-seronegative.

J is TRBJ1-5 and V is TRBV10-3, with a possible D match to TRBD1 (5 bases). The ends were cut back, 4 bases at V and 4 bases at J, with 8 bases in the middle. This CDR3 region has 13 residues. Germline CDR1 is ENHRY and CDR2 is SYGVKD. In nucleotides, the CDR3 is TGTGCCATCAGTGTGGGGGGAAATCAGCCCCAGCATTTT. It yields the protein CAISVGGNQPQHF.

V is TRBV29-1 and J is TRBJ1-1, with D unclear. CDR1 is SQVTM, CDR2 ANQGSEA, per germline. V lost 6 bases to trimming and J lost 5 bases, with 16 bases between them. The CDR3 consists of 13 residues. The CDR3 region has the DNA TGCAGCGTCGCTACTGCGGAGGAAACTGAAGCTTTCTTT. Translating it yields CSVATAEETEAFF.

Many counts were recorded for this clone. This sequence joins TRBV6-4 and TRBJ2-3, with D possibly matching TRBD2 (7 bases). In germline, CDR1 is MRHNA, CDR2 SNTAGT. Trimming left V 3 bases short and J 4 bases short, with 14 bases between. CDR3 size: 15 residues. The CDR3 DNA is TGTGCCAGCAGTGATAAGGGGGAGGGCCCAGATACGCAGTATTTT. Protein: CASSDKGEGPDTQYF.